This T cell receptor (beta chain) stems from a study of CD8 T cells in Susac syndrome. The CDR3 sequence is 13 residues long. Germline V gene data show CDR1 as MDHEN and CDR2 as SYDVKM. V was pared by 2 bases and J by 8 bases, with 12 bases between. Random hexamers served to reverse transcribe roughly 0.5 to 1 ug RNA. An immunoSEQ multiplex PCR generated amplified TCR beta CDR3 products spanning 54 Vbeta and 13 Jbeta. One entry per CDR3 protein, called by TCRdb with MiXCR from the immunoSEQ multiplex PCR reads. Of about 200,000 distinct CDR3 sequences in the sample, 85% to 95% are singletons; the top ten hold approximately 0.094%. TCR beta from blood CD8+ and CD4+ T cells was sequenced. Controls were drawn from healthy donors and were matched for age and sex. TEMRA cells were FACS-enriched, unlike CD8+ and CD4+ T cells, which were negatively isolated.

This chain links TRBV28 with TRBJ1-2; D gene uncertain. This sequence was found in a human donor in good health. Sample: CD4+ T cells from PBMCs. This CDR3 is CASSLTRVGGYTF. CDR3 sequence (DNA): TGTGCCAGCAGTTTAACCCGCGTCGGCGGCTACACCTTC.